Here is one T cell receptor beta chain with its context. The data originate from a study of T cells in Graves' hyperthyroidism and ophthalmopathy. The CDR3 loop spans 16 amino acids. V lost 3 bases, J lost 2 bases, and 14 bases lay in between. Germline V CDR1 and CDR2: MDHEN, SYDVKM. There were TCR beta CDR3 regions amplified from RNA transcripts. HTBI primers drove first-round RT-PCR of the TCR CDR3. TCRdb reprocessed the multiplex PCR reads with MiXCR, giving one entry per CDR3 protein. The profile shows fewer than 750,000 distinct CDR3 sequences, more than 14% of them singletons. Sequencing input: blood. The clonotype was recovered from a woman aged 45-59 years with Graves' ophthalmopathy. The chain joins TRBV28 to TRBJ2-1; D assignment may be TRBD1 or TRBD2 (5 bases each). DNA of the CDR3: TGTGCCAGCAGTTTGCCCCTGGGGGTCGCCTACAATGAGCAGTTCTTC. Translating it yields CASSLPLGVAYNEQFF.